This is a list of T cell receptor beta chains from one sample in a study of patients and donors after allogeneic stem cell transplantation. Via MiXCR, TCRdb re-called the RT-PCR reads, giving one row per CDR3 protein. The sample has roughly 40,000 distinct CDR3 sequences, around a third seen once. The material sequenced was blood, either unsorted or a sorted T cell fraction (not recorded which). The receptors come from a human donor who was either an allogeneic HSCT recipient or a stem cell or donor lymphocyte infusion donor (not recorded which). It is not recorded whose cells these are; they may come from a transplant donor. Each CDR3 is given with its conserved first and last residue. A D gene is named only where the DNA matches it firmly. Expanded clones are given a class, and other clones once, few, many or no size at all.

V: TRBV20-1
size: .
J: TRBJ1-2
D: .
CDR3: CSARDGRDYSYTF
DNA: TGCAGTGCTAGAGACGGACGGGACTATAGCTACACCTTC

V: TRBV6-5
size: .
J: TRBJ1-3
D: .
CDR3: CASSYSILSSGNTIYF
DNA: TGTGCCAGCAGTTACTCGATATTGTCCTCTGGAAACACCATATATTTT

V: TRBV9
size: .
J: TRBJ1-2
D: TRBD1
CDR3: CASSPPGQWGYTF
DNA: TGTGCCAGCAGCCCTCCGGGACAGTGGGGCTACACCTTC

V: TRBV13
size: few
J: TRBJ1-6
D: TRBD1
CDR3: CASSLGTGGSPLHF
DNA: TGTGCCAGCAGCTTAGGGACAGGGGGATCACCCCTCCACTTT

V: TRBV28
size: .
J: TRBJ1-5
D: .
CDR3: CASSSGTLSNQPQHF
DNA: TGTGCCAGCAGTTCCGGGACACTTAGCAATCAGCCCCAGCATTTT

V: TRBV11-2
size: few
J: TRBJ1-1
D: .
CDR3: CASSLDGRQNTEAFF
DNA: TGTGCCAGCAGCTTAGATGGCAGACAGAACACTGAAGCTTTCTTT

V: TRBV7-2
size: many
J: TRBJ1-3
D: TRBD1
CDR3: CASSVGTGGVYTIYF
DNA: TGTGCCAGCAGCGTCGGGACAGGGGGCGTATACACCATATATTTT

V: TRBV5-1
size: many
J: TRBJ1-5
D: .
CDR3: CASSLVPAGEGNQPQHF
DNA: TGCGCCAGCAGCTTGGTACCTGCCGGAGAGGGCAATCAGCCCCAGCATTTT

V: TRBV12-3/TRBV12-4
size: many
J: TRBJ1-5
D: TRBD1
CDR3: CASSPPGQGQPQHF
DNA: TGTGCCAGCAGTCCACCGGGACAGGGTCAGCCCCAGCATTTT

V: TRBV20-1
size: .
J: TRBJ2-2
D: .
CDR3: CSARDVNTGELFF
DNA: TGCAGTGCTAGAGACGTGAACACCGGGGAGCTGTTTTTT

V: TRBV6-6
size: many
J: TRBJ1-1
D: TRBD1
CDR3: CASSRDSWMNTEAFF
DNA: TGTGCCAGCAGCCGGGACAGCTGGATGAACACTGAAGCTTTCTTT

V: TRBV19
size: .
J: TRBJ2-7
D: .
CDR3: CASSRSAGIDKQYF
DNA: TGTGCCAGTAGTCGGTCAGCAGGTATCGACAAGCAGTACTTC

V: TRBV4-1
size: .
J: TRBJ2-7
D: .
CDR3: CASSQVRVLPYEQYF
DNA: TGCGCCAGCAGCCAAGTAAGGGTTCTGCCCTACGAGCAGTACTTC

V: TRBV4-2
size: .
J: TRBJ2-3
D: .
CDR3: CASSPSGQVPDTQYF
DNA: TGTGCCAGCAGCCCTAGCGGACAGGTCCCAGATACGCAGTATTTT

V: TRBV20-1
size: few
J: TRBJ1-3
D: .
CDR3: CSASPRRLSGNTIYF
DNA: TGCAGTGCTAGTCCCCGTCGCCTCTCTGGAAACACCATATATTTT

V: TRBV2
size: .
J: TRBJ2-1
D: TRBD2
CDR3: CASIRTSGFGEQFF
DNA: TGTGCCAGCATCAGGACTAGCGGCTTTGGGGAGCAGTTCTTC

V: TRBV29-1
size: few
J: TRBJ1-1
D: .
CDR3: CSVTGNTEAFF
DNA: TGCAGCGTTACAGGGAACACTGAAGCTTTCTTT

V: TRBV20-1
size: .
J: TRBJ1-4
D: .
CDR3: CSARAPLSMTATNEKLFF
DNA: TGCAGTGCTAGAGCCCCTCTTTCCATGACAGCCACTAATGAAAAACTGTTTTTT

V: TRBV24-1
size: .
J: TRBJ1-5
D: .
CDR3: CATSDLPGSQPQHF
DNA: TGTGCCACCAGTGATTTACCGGGGAGTCAGCCCCAGCATTTT

V: TRBV28
size: once
J: TRBJ1-4
D: TRBD1
CDR3: CASLGTGGSGANEKLFF
DNA: TGTGCCAGCCTCGGGACAGGGGGATCGGGGGCTAATGAAAAACTGTTTTTT

V: TRBV7-9
size: .
J: TRBJ2-3
D: .
CDR3: CASSFSRYTDTQYF
DNA: TGTGCCAGCAGCTTTTCCCGGTACACAGATACGCAGTATTTT

V: TRBV27
size: .
J: TRBJ2-5
D: .
CDR3: CASSLSRTTKGLTQYF
DNA: TGTGCCAGCAGTTTAAGCCGGACGACTAAAGGACTAACCCAGTACTTC